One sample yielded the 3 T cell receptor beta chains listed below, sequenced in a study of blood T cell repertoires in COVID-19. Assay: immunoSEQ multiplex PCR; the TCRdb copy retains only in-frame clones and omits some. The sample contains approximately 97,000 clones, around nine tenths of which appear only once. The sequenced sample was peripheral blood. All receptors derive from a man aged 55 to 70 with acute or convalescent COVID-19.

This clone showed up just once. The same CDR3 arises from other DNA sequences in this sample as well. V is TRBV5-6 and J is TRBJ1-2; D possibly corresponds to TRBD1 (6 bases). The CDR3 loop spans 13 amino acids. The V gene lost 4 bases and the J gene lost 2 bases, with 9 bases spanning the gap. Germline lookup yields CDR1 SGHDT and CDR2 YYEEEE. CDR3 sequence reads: CASSTGQNYGYTF. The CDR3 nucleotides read TGTGCCAGCAGCACCGGACAGAACTATGGCTACACCTTC.

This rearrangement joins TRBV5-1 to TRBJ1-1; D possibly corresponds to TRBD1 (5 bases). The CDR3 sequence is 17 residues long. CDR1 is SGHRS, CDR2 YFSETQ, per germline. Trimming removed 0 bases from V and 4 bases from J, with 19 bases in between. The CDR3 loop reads CASSLASGSPGGTEAFF. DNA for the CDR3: TGCGCCAGCAGCTTGGCTTCGGGGTCTCCCGGGGGCACTGAAGCTTTCTTT.

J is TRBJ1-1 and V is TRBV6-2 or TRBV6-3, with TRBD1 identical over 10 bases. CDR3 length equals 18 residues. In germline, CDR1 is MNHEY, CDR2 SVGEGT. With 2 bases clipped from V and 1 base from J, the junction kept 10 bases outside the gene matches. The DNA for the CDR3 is TGTGCCAGCAGTTACAATCCGAGGAGACAGGGGGCGAACACTGAAGCTTTCTTT. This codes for CASSYNPRRQGANTEAFF.